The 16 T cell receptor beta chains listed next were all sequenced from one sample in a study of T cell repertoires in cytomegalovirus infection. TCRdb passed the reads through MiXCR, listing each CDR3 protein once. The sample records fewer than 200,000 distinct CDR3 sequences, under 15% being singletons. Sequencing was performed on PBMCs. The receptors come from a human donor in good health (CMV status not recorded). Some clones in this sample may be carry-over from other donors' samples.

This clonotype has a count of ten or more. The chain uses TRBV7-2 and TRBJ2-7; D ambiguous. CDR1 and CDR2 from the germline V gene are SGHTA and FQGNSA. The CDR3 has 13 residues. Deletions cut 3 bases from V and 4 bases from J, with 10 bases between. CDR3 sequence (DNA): TGTGCCAGCAGCTTGAGCGAACCATACGAGCAGTACTTC. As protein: CASSLSEPYEQYF.

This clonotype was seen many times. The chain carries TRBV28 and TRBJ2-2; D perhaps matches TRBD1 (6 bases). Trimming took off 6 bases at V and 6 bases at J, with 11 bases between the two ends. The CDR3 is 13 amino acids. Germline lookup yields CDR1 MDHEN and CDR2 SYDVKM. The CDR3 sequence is CASRPQGSGELFF. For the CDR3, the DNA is TGTGCCAGCAGACCGCAGGGGTCCGGGGAGCTGTTTTTT.

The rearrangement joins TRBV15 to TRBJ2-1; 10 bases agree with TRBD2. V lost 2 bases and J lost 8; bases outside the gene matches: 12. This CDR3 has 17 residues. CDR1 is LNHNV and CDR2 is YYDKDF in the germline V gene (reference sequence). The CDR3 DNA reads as TGTGCCACCAGCAGACCTTTTGGGAGCGGGAGGGAACATGAGCAGTTCTTC. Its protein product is CATSRPFGSGREHEQFF.

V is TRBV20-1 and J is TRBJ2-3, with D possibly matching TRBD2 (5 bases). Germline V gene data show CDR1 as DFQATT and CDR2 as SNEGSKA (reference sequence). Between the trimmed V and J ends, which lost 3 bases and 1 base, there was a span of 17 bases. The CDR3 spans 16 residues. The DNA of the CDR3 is TGCAGTGCTAGGGGGAGAGAGATTTGGGGCACAGATACGCAGTATTTT. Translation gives CSARGREIWGTDTQYF.

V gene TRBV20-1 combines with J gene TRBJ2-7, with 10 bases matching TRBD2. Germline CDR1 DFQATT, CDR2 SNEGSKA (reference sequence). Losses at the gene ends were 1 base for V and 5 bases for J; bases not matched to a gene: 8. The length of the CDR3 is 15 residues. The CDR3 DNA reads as TGCAGTGCTAGAGTTACTAGCGGGATTCTGGACGAGCAGTACTTC. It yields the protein CSARVTSGILDEQYF.

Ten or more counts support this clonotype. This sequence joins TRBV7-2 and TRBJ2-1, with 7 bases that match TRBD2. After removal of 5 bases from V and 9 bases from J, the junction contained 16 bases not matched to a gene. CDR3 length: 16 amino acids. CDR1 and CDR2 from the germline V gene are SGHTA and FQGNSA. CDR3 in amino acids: CASSPQAGRAPLEQFF. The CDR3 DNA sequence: TGTGCCAGCAGCCCGCAGGCGGGGAGGGCCCCACTTGAGCAGTTCTTC.

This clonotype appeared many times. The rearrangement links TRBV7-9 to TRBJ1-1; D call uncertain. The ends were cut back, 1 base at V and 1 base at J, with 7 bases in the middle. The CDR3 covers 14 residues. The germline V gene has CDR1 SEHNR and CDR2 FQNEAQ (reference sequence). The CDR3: CASSLEIANTEAFF. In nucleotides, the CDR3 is TGTGCCAGCAGCTTAGAAATAGCGAACACTGAAGCTTTCTTT.

This CDR3 reads CSAYDRGLSSYNEQFF. The CDR3 DNA follows: TGCAGTGCTTATGACAGGGGCCTCAGCTCCTACAATGAGCAGTTCTTC. This chain connects TRBV20-1 to TRBJ2-1; 8 bases are a match to TRBD1. V shed 5 bases and J 0 bases; nucleotides not matched to a gene: 9. Germline-derived CDR1 and CDR2 are DFQATT and SNEGSKA (reference sequence). This CDR3 is built from 16 residues.

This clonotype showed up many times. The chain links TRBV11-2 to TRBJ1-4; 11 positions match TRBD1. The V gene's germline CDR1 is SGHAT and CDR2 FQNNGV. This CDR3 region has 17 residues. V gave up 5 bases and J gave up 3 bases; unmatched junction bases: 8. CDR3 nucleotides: TGTGCCAGCAGCCCGGGGACAGGGGGTATCGCTAATGAAAAACTGTTTTTT. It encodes CASSPGTGGIANEKLFF.

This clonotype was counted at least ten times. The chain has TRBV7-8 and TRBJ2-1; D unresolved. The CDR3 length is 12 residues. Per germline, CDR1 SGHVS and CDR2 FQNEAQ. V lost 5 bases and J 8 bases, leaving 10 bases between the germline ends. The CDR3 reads CASSRSSDEQFF. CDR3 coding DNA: TGTGCCAGCAGCCGTAGTAGTGATGAGCAGTTCTTC.

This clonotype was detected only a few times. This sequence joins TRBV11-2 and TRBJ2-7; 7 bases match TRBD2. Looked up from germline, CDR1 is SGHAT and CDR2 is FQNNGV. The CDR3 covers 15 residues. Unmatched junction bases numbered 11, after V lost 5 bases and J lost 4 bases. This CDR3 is CASSPRTRLLYEQYF. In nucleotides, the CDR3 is TGTGCCAGCAGCCCCCGGACTAGACTCCTTTACGAGCAGTACTTC.

This CDR3 reads CASSRGTSGNTIYF. The DNA for the CDR3 is TGTGCCAGTAGCCGAGGGACATCCGGAAACACCATATATTTT. The V and J genes are TRBV19 and TRBJ1-3; tentatively, D is TRBD1 (6 bases). The CDR3 is made up of 14 amino acids. Germline CDR1 reads LNHDA; CDR2 reads SQIVND (reference sequence). Trimming pared 6 bases from V and 4 bases from J, leaving 13 bases between.

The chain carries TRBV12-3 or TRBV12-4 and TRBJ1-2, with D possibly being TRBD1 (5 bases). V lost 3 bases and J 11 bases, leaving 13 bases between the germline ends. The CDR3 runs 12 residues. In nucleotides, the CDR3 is TGTGCCAGCAGTTTTAAGGGGCTTGGATACACCTTC. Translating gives CASSFKGLGYTF.

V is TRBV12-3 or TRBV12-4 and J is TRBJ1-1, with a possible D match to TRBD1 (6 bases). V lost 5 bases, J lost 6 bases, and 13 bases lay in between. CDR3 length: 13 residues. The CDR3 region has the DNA TGTGCCAGCAGTATAGGACAGCCATCTGAAGCTTTCTTT. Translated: CASSIGQPSEAFF.

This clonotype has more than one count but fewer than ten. CDR3 bases: TGTGCCAGCAGCCTCTCATCCACAGTTTACCTTGGCTACACCTTC. Translating gives CASSLSSTVYLGYTF. The V gene is TRBV28, the J gene TRBJ1-2; D not certain. Germline V gene sequence: CDR1 MDHEN, CDR2 SYDVKM. The CDR3 totals 15 residues. The ends were cut back, 6 bases at V and 7 bases at J, with 21 bases in the middle.

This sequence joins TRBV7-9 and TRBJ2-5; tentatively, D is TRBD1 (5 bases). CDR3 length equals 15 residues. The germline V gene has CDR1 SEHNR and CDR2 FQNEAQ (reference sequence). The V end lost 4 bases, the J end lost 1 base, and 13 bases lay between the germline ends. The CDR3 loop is CASSYRSGIQETQYF. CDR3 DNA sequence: TGTGCCAGCAGCTACAGGTCGGGCATCCAAGAGACCCAGTACTTC.